This T cell receptor beta chain was sequenced during a study of blood T cells in healthy people across ages (dated by TCRdb to between 2015 and 2017). Looking at the study overall: In model experiments, template switching captured about one uniquely barcoded TCR beta cDNA molecule for every two T cells. Using the same blood draw, the study looked at two additional independent replicas of 1 million unique cDNA reads for two donors, one aged 18 to 30 and the other aged 80 or older. To avoid experimental bias, donors of different ages were distributed randomly across sequencing lanes. The donors were divided into four age groups: young (average approximately 17 years), middle-aged (over 35), aged (approximately 59) and long-lived (about 79). Age-related changes in TCR beta repertoire diversity were measured in the study by deep sequencing normalized with unique cDNA molecular identifiers. Summary of the overall study and its limitations: Because profiling used bulk unsorted PBMCs, naive and antigen-experienced compartments could not be compared conclusively. Observed TCR beta diversity per million T cells fell roughly linearly with age, and a significant reduction was already apparent by age about 36. The percentage of naive T cells measured by flow cytometry correlated strongly with observed TCR beta diversity. Compared with the aged group, the long-lived group had more naive CD4+ T cells, fewer expanded clones and increased TCR diversity, suggesting age selection. Total diversity estimates from one million sequenced T cells were considered lower bounds and underestimates. Because the CMV infection status of the donors was unknown, age-related changes in expanded clonotypes may potentially have been confounded.

Libraries were built with 5' RACE. TCRdb shows the sequencer as Illumina HiSeq 2500. A second PCR of roughly 7 to 12 cycles was run with a J-beta primer mix and a sample-barcoded 5' primer. A unique molecular identifier was introduced onto each TCR beta cDNA molecule by a template-switch 5' adaptor carrying 12 random nucleotides. At least 2.5 million CDR3-containing paired-end reads were obtained from each sample. The Mint cDNA synthesis kit, primed by a TRBC-specific oligonucleotide, was used to synthesize first-strand cDNA from all RNA. All cDNA was treated with uracil-DNA glycosylase and then went through a first 18-cycle PCR with the universal primers M1SS and BC2_uni_R. The original pipeline was this. Normalization of each sample was performed by random selection of 1 million high-quality reads, each carrying a distinct molecular identifier. Reads with shared molecular identifiers were discarded instead of being binned into consensus sequences. MiTCR, with a Q25 quality threshold and the strictest error-elimination algorithm, was used for CDR3 identification, clonotype clustering and error correction. Lower-bound total TCR beta diversity was estimated with a nonparametric unseen species model using Euler transformation. The public reads were reanalyzed by TCRdb: fastp trimming at Q25, MiXCR alignment, in-frame beta chains only. Each record represents a unique CDR3 protein, reported with the most common genes and DNA among its rows. TCRdb, not the authors, supplied the V and J calls. The sample yields 890,000 or so distinct CDR3 sequences; around 62% were counted once. The top ten clonotypes cover about 27% of the sample.

On this clonotype: Its antigen is still unknown. No per-base quality is available; no much larger clone lies one base away.

Donors were 39 systemically healthy Caucasian individuals from Russia aged roughly 6 to 90 years. Approximately 10 milliliters of peripheral blood were collected from each donor into EDTA-treated Vacutainer tubes. Ficoll-Paque density-gradient centrifugation was used to isolate PBMCs, with at least 6.5 million per sample. Total RNA, at least 5 micrograms per sample, was extracted from PBMCs with Trizol reagent. Naive CD45RAhigh/CD27high T cell percentages were measured by flow cytometry on a PBMC aliquot from every donor. Material: blood. The TCR comes from a young man in good health.

CDR3 loop: CASSYGHWDTEAFF. The DNA sequence is TGTGCCAGCAGTTATGGACATTGGGACACTGAAGCTTTCTTT. The chain couples TRBV6-2 or TRBV6-3 to TRBJ1-1, and TRBD1 may be the D gene, going by 5 matching bases. V and J are truncated by 3 bases and 3 bases respectively, leaving an intervening sequence of 11 bases. From a lookup of the germline V gene, CDR1 and CDR2 are MNHEY and SVGEGT. From the cysteine through the phenylalanine, the CDR3 covers 14 amino acids. Of all the DNA, just the CDR3 is kept, 42 bases in frame from base 1.